This record covers a single T cell receptor (beta chain). The data were produced by immunoSEQ multiplex PCR, yet TCRdb's version contains in-frame clones alone and is incomplete. This sample yields 640,000 or so clones, of which more than 70% are seen a single time; roughly 0.0094% belongs to the top ten. The data originate from a study of shared T cell receptors in the human thymus. This CDR3 spans 15 amino acids. After removal of 6 bases from V and 4 bases from J, the junction contained 7 bases not matched to a gene. CDR1 and CDR2 (germline): MDHEN, SYDVKM. These data were also reused for a study on human thymus T cells.

The chain uses TRBV28 and TRBJ1-3; TRBD1 aligns across 9 bases. The sequenced material came from thymocytes. The TCR originated in a boy under two years old with a congenital heart defect. DNA for the CDR3: TGTGCCAGCAGCAAAAACAGGGGGCAAGGAAACACCATATATTTT. Residues: CASSKNRGQGNTIYF.